The rows below give T cell receptor beta chains drawn from one sample of a study of CD8 T cells in ankylosing spondylitis. TCRdb re-called the 5' RACE reads through MiXCR, storing one row per CDR3 protein. The sample consists of about 170,000 distinct CDR3 sequences, approximately 20% of them appearing once. Sequencing was done on a sample of blood, either unsorted or a sorted T cell fraction (not recorded which). All receptors come from a male donor with ankylosing spondylitis or in good health (not recorded which). Both conserved end residues are part of each CDR3. Fields, in order: clone size, J gene, D gene, V gene, CDR3 DNA, CDR3 protein. A D gene is named only where the DNA matches it firmly. Where a row states a size, it is once, few, many or the class of an expanded clone; other rows omit it.

.,TRBJ1-2,TRBD1,TRBV19,TGTGCCAGTAGCCAGGGGGGCGGTAACTATGGCTACACCTTC,CASSQGGGNYGYTF
many,TRBJ2-3,.,TRBV20-1,TGCAGTGCTAGAGTAGTTCGGGAGTCGGGCGCAGATACGCAGTATTTT,CSARVVRESGADTQYF
few,TRBJ2-7,TRBD1,TRBV5-1,TGCGCCAGCAGCTCGGGCGACGGACAGGGTCTAAACGAGCAGTACTTC,CASSSGDGQGLNEQYF
.,TRBJ2-2,.,TRBV28,TGTGCCAGCAGTTTAAGTGAGACCGGGGAGCTGTTTTTT,CASSLSETGELFF
many,TRBJ2-1,.,TRBV5-1,TGCGCCAGCAGCTTTAGGGTGGGCCTTAACAATGAGCAGTTCTTC,CASSFRVGLNNEQFF
many,TRBJ2-7,TRBD2,TRBV12-3/TRBV12-4,TGTGCCAGCAGCATGGACGGAGCGGGAGGTTCCTACGAGCAGTACTTC,CASSMDGAGGSYEQYF
few,TRBJ2-5,TRBD1,TRBV11-2,TGTGCCAGCAGCTTAACACGGACAGGGAAGCGAGAGACCCAGTACTTC,CASSLTRTGKRETQYF
many,TRBJ2-7,TRBD1,TRBV29-1,TGCAGCGTCCAACGGACAGGGTCTTACGAGCAGTACTTC,CSVQRTGSYEQYF
many,TRBJ2-7,TRBD1,TRBV10-3,TGTGCCATCAGCAGGGGAGGGACAGGGGTCTCCTACGAGCAGTACTTC,CAISRGGTGVSYEQYF
.,TRBJ2-5,.,TRBV7-2,TGTGCCAGCAGCTTGGGGTCCTGGGAAGGTATACAAGAGACCCAGTACTTC,CASSLGSWEGIQETQYF
.,TRBJ2-7,TRBD1,TRBV29-1,TGCAGCGTTGTTCAGGGGGATTCCTACGAGCAGTACTTC,CSVVQGDSYEQYF
.,TRBJ2-3,.,TRBV20-1,TGCAGTGCTAGACTAGCGTTTGCAGATACGCAGTATTTT,CSARLAFADTQYF
few,TRBJ1-5,.,TRBV28,TGTGCCAGCAGTTTAGGCCAGGTTGGGAATCAGCCCCAGCATTTT,CASSLGQVGNQPQHF
many,TRBJ1-2,.,TRBV29-1,TGCATCACCTCCGGGGCAGGCCGTGGGGGATATGGCTACACCTTC,CITSGAGRGGYGYTF
.,TRBJ2-1,.,TRBV14,TGTGCCAGCAGGTCTTCAACTAGCTACAATGAGCAGTTCTTC,CASRSSTSYNEQFF
.,TRBJ1-1,.,TRBV9,TGTGCCAGCAGCGGGAGAATGAACACTGAAGCTTTCTTT,CASSGRMNTEAFF
.,TRBJ2-1,.,TRBV9,TGTGCCAGCAGCGCCCAGAGCGATGAGCAGTTCTTC,CASSAQSDEQFF
many,TRBJ2-1,.,TRBV20-1,TGCAGTGCTAGAACAGTAGTGTCGGCCTACAATGAGCAGTTCTTC,CSARTVVSAYNEQFF
.,TRBJ1-3,.,TRBV10-3,TGTGCCATCAGTGAGTCGAGGAATATTGGAAACACCATATATTTT,CAISESRNIGNTIYF
many,TRBJ1-5,.,TRBV19,TGTGCCAGTAGTATCGGGGGATATAGCAATCAGCCCCAGCATTTT,CASSIGGYSNQPQHF
many,TRBJ2-7,TRBD2,TRBV20-1,TGCAGTGCTACAGGGACTAGTATTGAGGCCGAGCAGTACTTC,CSATGTSIEAEQYF
many,TRBJ1-2,TRBD1,TRBV12-3/TRBV12-4,TGTGCCAGCAGTTTTCCGGACAGGGAGGACTATGGCTACACCTTC,CASSFPDREDYGYTF